A single TCR beta chain is shown here with its context. Relative to the germline gene, one junction end is altered; a read error may explain this. The data belong to a study of blood T cell repertoires in COVID-19. Study in general: The origin of the acute and convalescent COVID-19 samples was the United States, Italy and Spain. The cDNA or gDNA used as material had been derived from T cells, B-cell-depleted T cells, or PBMCs.

In the original analysis: Nucleated cell counts were estimated from reference gene primer amplification. Clones were sequenced by immunoSEQ multiplex PCR, and TCRdb holds only the in-frame ones, with some missing. The DNA was the basis for D and trimming; V, J and clone size are from that table. Of hundreds of thousands of clones in the sample, roughly nine tenths are singletons; the top ten hold roughly 2.3%. The germline V gene has CDR1 LNHNV and CDR2 YYDKDF (reference sequence). The CDR3 covers 14 residues. The source is a man between 18 and 35 years old with active or convalescent COVID-19. The sequencing input was peripheral blood. The chain links TRBV15 to TRBJ1-2; D is undetermined. CDR3 amino acids: CATSRDLPAYVYTF. As DNA, the CDR3 is TGTGCCACCAGCAGAGATCTCCCTGCCTATGTCTACACCTTC.